This T cell receptor beta chain was documented in a study of shared clonotypes between healthy human individuals. Study at large: Three plates were used per donor for CD4 naive, three for CD4 memory, two for CD8 naive and one for CD8 memory.

Remarks on this clone: Its cognate antigen is unknown.

TCRdb's copy holds only in-frame clones and misses some; the assay was immunoSEQ multiplex PCR. This table holds about 2.3 million clones, 85% to 95% found once. Overall study results and limits: Across a handful of donors, naive CD4 shared around 5.4%, naive CD8 more than 3%, memory CD4 roughly 2.4%, memory CD8 around 0.42%. Clonotypes shared by all four sorted-subset donors had higher generation probabilities than non-shared clonotypes. Naive subsets generally exceeded memory subsets in estimated richness.

Germline CDR1 reads KGHSH; CDR2 reads LQKENI. Between the trimmed V and J ends, which lost 1 base and 1 base, there was a span of 19 bases. The CDR3 contains 18 residues. Specimen: naive CD4+ T cells from PBMCs. The subset is: CD45RA+ positively selected. The genes are TRBV18 and TRBJ1-1; unclear D gene. This clonotype originated in a man between 18 and 29 years old in good health. Some clones in this sample may be carry-over from other donors' samples. The CDR3 DNA sequence: TGTGCCAGCTCACCACTTTTCTCCCTAGAGGGAACGAACACTGAAGCTTTCTTT. Translated, it gives CASSPLFSLEGTNTEAFF.